The sequence of this T cell receptor beta chain was determined in a study of glioma-infiltrating T cells. Looking at the study overall: Low-grade gliomas were grade II; glioblastomas were grade IV at initial diagnosis. Points from the study as a whole: Very few CDR3 sequences were shared between tissue and blood. Gliomas, especially low-grade, showed above-expected tissue-blood divergence; non-neoplastic patients showed below.

CDR1 and CDR2 (germline): MNHEY, SVGEGT. The germline V and J ends were trimmed by 1 base and 2 bases, with 11 bases remaining between them. The CDR3 totals 15 residues. The iRepertoire nested amplicon-rescue multiplex PCR amplified TCR alpha and beta CDR3s from RNA. TCRdb called the multiplex PCR reads again in MiXCR, with one record for every CDR3 protein. The sample records 300,000 to 450,000 distinct CDR3 sequences, 41% being singletons. This clonotype was observed a handful of times. The antigen remains undetermined. The sequencing sample was made of glioma tissue, nonneoplastic brain tissue, or PBMCs (not recorded which). The clonotype originates from a human donor with low-grade glioma or glioblastoma, undergoing nonglioma brain surgery, or in good health (not recorded which). The chain uses TRBV6-2 or TRBV6-3 and TRBJ2-5, with D uncertain. The CDR3 sequence: CASSYLDGRQETQYF. As DNA, the CDR3 is TGTGCCAGCAGTTACTTGGACGGGCGACAAGAGACCCAGTACTTC.